These 26 T cell receptor beta chains were sequenced from one sample in a study of blood T cell repertoires in COVID-19. Clones were read by immunoSEQ multiplex PCR, and TCRdb kept only the in-frame ones, dropping some. This sample has over 250,000 clones, with 82% found just once. Sequenced: PBMCs or T cells enriched from blood (not recorded which). Receptors originate from a man aged 35-49 years who had been exposed to COVID-19.

The chain is built from TRBV27 and TRBJ1-1, with D maybe TRBD1 (5 bases). This CDR3 region has 14 residues. V lost 4 bases and J lost 7, with 16 bases in between. The V gene's germline CDR1 is MNHEY and CDR2 SMNVEV (reference sequence). The CDR3 bases are TGTGCCAGCAGTTCCCTTACAGGAGCCCTTGAAGCTTTCTTT. Amino acids: CASSSLTGALEAFF.

The chain recombines TRBV5-5 with TRBJ2-5, with no clear D. This CDR3 region has 12 residues. V was pared by 2 bases and J by 2 bases, with 4 bases between. Germline assignment: CDR1 SGHKS and CDR2 YYEKEE (reference sequence). The chain's CDR3 is CASSLLQETQYF. The CDR3 region has the DNA TGTGCCAGCAGCTTACTTCAAGAGACCCAGTACTTC.

The chain carries TRBV29-1 and TRBJ1-1; 7 bases are a match to TRBD1. V trimming: 4 bases; J trimming: 10 bases; junction bases outside the gene matches: 12. CDR1 SQVTM and CDR2 ANQGSEA come from the germline V gene. The CDR3 contains 13 residues. The CDR3 reads CSVALNRGLVAFF. In nucleotides, the CDR3 is TGCAGCGTTGCTCTAAACAGGGGTTTAGTAGCTTTCTTT.

The gene calls are TRBV7-2 and TRBJ2-3, with 8 bases fitting TRBD2. Trimming removed 3 bases from V and 3 bases from J; junction bases left unmatched: 5. Germline lookup yields CDR1 SGHTA and CDR2 FQGNSA. The CDR3 consists of 15 residues. CDR3 bases: TGTGCCAGCAGCTTTCGACTAGCGAATACAGATACGCAGTATTTT. It specifies CASSFRLANTDTQYF.

This clone was seen more than once but under ten times. The chain couples TRBV19 to TRBJ1-5; 7 nucleotides match TRBD1. The V gene end was trimmed by 7 bases and the J gene end by 4 bases; junction bases not matched to a gene: 22. Germline CDR1 and CDR2: LNHDA and SQIVND (reference sequence). The CDR3 loop spans 19 amino acids. CDR3 region: CASTELGQALGGGNQPQHF. The DNA for the CDR3 is TGTGCCAGTACCGAACTTGGACAGGCCCTCGGAGGTGGGAATCAGCCCCAGCATTTT.

The chain employs TRBV18 and TRBJ1-4; tentatively, D is TRBD1 (5 bases). Germline V CDR1 and CDR2: KGHSH, LQKENI. This CDR3 has 18 amino acids. V was clipped by 4 bases and J by 0 bases, with 18 bases between them. This CDR3 is CASSQIPTADATNEKLFF. CDR3 DNA sequence: TGTGCCAGCTCACAAATCCCGACAGCCGATGCAACTAATGAAAAACTGTTTTTT.

The chain is built from TRBV7-9 and TRBJ2-1; no firm D call. Deletions cut 1 base from V and 13 bases from J, with 8 bases between. CDR3 length: 11 amino acids. Germline V gene data show CDR1 as SEHNR and CDR2 as FQNEAQ (reference sequence). The CDR3 protein is CASSLDSQQFF. Here the CDR3 DNA reads TGTGCCAGCAGCTTAGACAGTCAACAGTTCTTC.

The chain carries TRBV10-3 and TRBJ2-5; 8 nucleotides agree with TRBD2. V lost 4 bases to trimming and J lost 5 bases; unmatched junction nucleotides: 6. The germline CDR1 and CDR2 sequences are ENHRY and SYGVKD. The CDR3 extends over 14 amino acids. The CDR3 region has the DNA TGTGCCATCAGTGCGCTAGCGGGTGCGGAGACCCAGTACTTC. This codes for CAISALAGAETQYF.

The V gene is TRBV5-6, the J gene TRBJ2-2, with 10 positions matching TRBD1. J lost 6 bases, V lost 0 bases, and 2 bases had no gene match. Germline loops: CDR1 SGHDT, CDR2 YYEEEE. The CDR3 runs 15 residues. CDR3 sequence reads: CASSLGDRGPGELFF. CDR3 bases: TGTGCCAGCAGCTTGGGAGACAGGGGGCCCGGGGAGCTGTTTTTT.

This clone is a singleton in its sample. V gene TRBV2 combines with J gene TRBJ2-6; maybe TRBD2 (6 bases). Germline CDR1 is SNHLY and CDR2 is FYNNEI. This CDR3 region has 15 residues. Trimming cost V 6 bases and J 4 bases, with 13 bases left between them. The CDR3 here is CASRAGTAGANVLTF. The CDR3 region has the DNA TGTGCCAGCAGGGCCGGGACTGCGGGGGCCAACGTCCTGACTTTC. The full variable domain, rest sourced from reference TRBV2 and TRBJ2-6, is EPEVTQTPSHQVTQMGQEVILRCVPISNHLYFYWYRQILGQKVEFLVSFYNNEISEKSEIFDDQFSVERPDGSNFTLKIRSTKLEDSAMYFCASRAGTAGANVLTFGAGSRLTVL.

This chain connects TRBV6-4 to TRBJ2-1; D is undetermined. The CDR3 is 18 residues long. Germline V gene sequence: CDR1 MRHNA, CDR2 SNTAGT. Trimming shortened V by 9 bases and J by 3 bases, and 27 bases separated the two germline ends. In nucleotides, the CDR3 is TGTGCCAGAACTTACGTACGACTCTCCCTAGTTCTCTACAATGAGCAGTTCTTC. Translation gives CARTYVRLSLVLYNEQFF.

The V and J genes are TRBV20-1 and TRBJ1-1; D not certain. V lost 3 bases and J lost 2, with 13 bases in between. The length of the CDR3 is 14 residues. Germline CDR1 reads DFQATT; CDR2 reads SNEGSKA (reference sequence). The CDR3 is CSASGEDFNTEAFF. In DNA, the CDR3 is TGCAGTGCTAGTGGCGAGGACTTTAACACTGAAGCTTTCTTT.

The genes are TRBV9 and TRBJ1-1; D gene ambiguous. This CDR3 contains 13 residues. CDR1 is SGDLS, CDR2 YYNGEE, per germline. The V gene lost 4 bases and the J gene lost 4 bases, with 11 bases spanning the gap. This CDR3 reads CASSWGETTEAFF. Written as DNA, the CDR3 is TGTGCCAGCAGCTGGGGAGAGACCACTGAAGCTTTCTTT. Full variable domain (outside the CDR3, taken from reference TRBV9 and TRBJ1-1): DSGVTQTPKHLITATGQRVTLRCSPRSGDLSVYWYQQSLDQGLQFLIQYYNGEERAKGNILERFSAQQFPDLHSELNLSSLELGDSALYFCASSWGETTEAFFGQGTRLTVV.

The chain employs TRBV28 and TRBJ2-3; TRBD2 agrees at 12 bases. V dropped 7 bases and J dropped 3; count of bases not matched to a gene: 14. The CDR3 loop spans 18 amino acids. Germline CDR1 MDHEN, CDR2 SYDVKM. CDR3 sequence reads: CASIPLLAGGPLTDTQYF. CDR3 nucleotides: TGTGCCAGCATTCCGCTGCTAGCGGGAGGGCCTTTAACAGATACGCAGTATTTT.

The chain links TRBV19 to TRBJ2-6; possibly TRBD2 for D (5 bases). The length of the CDR3 is 17 residues. V was trimmed by 7 bases and J by 0 bases, leaving 16 bases between them. Germline V CDR1 and CDR2: LNHDA, SQIVND (reference sequence). The CDR3 nucleotides are TGTGCCAGTACACTAGTTGCCGTTTCCTCTGGGGCCAACGTCCTGACTTTC. Protein: CASTLVAVSSGANVLTF.

The rearrangement joins TRBV29-1 to TRBJ2-2; TRBD2 matches at 7 bases. Trimming cost V 6 bases and J 5 bases; bases outside gene matches: 6. The CDR3 has 13 amino acids. Germline values: CDR1 SQVTM, CDR2 ANQGSEA. CDR3 sequence reads: CSVRRGGTGELFF. The CDR3 bases are TGCAGCGTCCGAAGGGGAGGGACCGGGGAGCTGTTTTTT.

The chain uses TRBV5-6 and TRBJ2-7; 7 bases agree with TRBD2. J gave up 4 bases and V 6 bases, and 19 bases lay outside the gene matches. CDR1 is SGHDT, CDR2 YYEEEE, per germline. The CDR3 extends over 17 amino acids. The CDR3 DNA is TGTGCCAGCACTTACCGGGTCCTAGCGGAATATGGTTACGAGCAGTACTTC. Translated, it gives CASTYRVLAEYGYEQYF.

The CDR3 DNA reads as TGTGCCAGCAGCTCCACAGTCCTCTCTGGAAACACCATATATTTT. Translation: CASSSTVLSGNTIYF. This chain uses TRBV3-1 (or the pseudogene TRBV3-2) with TRBJ1-3, with D uncertain. The CDR3 is 15 amino acids. The V end lost 5 bases, the J end lost 0 bases, and 11 bases lay between the germline ends. Germline CDR1 reads LGHDT; CDR2 reads YNNKEL (reference sequence).

The chain combines TRBV5-1 with TRBJ1-1; possibly TRBD1 for D (6 bases). The V end lost 4 bases, the J end lost 10 bases, and 23 bases lay between the germline ends. Germline V gene data show CDR1 as SGHRS and CDR2 as YFSETQ. The CDR3 is 15 residues long. DNA for the CDR3: TGCGCCAGCAGCCTTAATACTTTCAGTGGGGGCGGAGCTTTCTTT. It specifies CASSLNTFSGGGAFF.

CDR3 DNA: TGTGCCAGCAGCTTGGGACTAGCGGGAGTGGAGGGTTACTACGAGCAGTACTTC. Translated, it gives CASSLGLAGVEGYYEQYF. V usage is TRBV13 and J usage is TRBJ2-7, with 14 bases lining up with TRBD2. This CDR3 is built from 18 residues. Trimming removed 3 bases from V and 3 bases from J; junction bases left unmatched: 10. CDR1 PRHDT and CDR2 FYEKMQ come from the germline V gene (reference sequence).

The rearrangement uses TRBV7-9 and TRBJ1-1; D perhaps matches TRBD1 (5 bases). Germline V CDR1 and CDR2: SEHNR, FQNEAQ (reference sequence). V lost 1 base, J lost 2 bases, and 8 bases lay in between. The CDR3 loop spans 14 amino acids. CDR3 protein: CASSLDQGNTEAFF. The CDR3 coding sequence is TGTGCCAGCAGCTTAGACCAGGGTAACACTGAAGCTTTCTTT.

The chain combines TRBV30 with TRBJ1-5; possibly TRBD1 for D (6 bases). Germline V lookup: CDR1 GTSNPN, CDR2 SVGIG (reference sequence). This CDR3 has 14 residues. The ends were cut back, 8 bases at V and 4 bases at J, with 18 bases in the middle. CDR3 sequence: CAGQEGEGNQPQHF. CDR3 nucleotides: TGTGCCGGGCAAGAGGGGGAGGGAAATCAGCCCCAGCATTTT.

This chain uses TRBV12-5 with TRBJ2-7; the match to TRBD1 covers 9 bases. J lost 6 bases, V lost 4 bases, and 7 bases had no gene match. There are 14 residues in the CDR3. The germline gives CDR1 LGHNT, CDR2 FRNRAP. The CDR3 region is CASGSQGASIEQYF. The CDR3 coding sequence is TGTGCTAGTGGTTCACAGGGGGCGAGTATCGAGCAGTACTTC.

The rearrangement links TRBV27 to TRBJ2-7, with unresolved D. The CDR3 is made up of 13 amino acids. Germline loops: CDR1 MNHEY, CDR2 SMNVEV (reference sequence). V was clipped by 3 bases and J by 2 bases, with 8 bases between them. The CDR3 region has the DNA TGTGCCAGCAGTTTGAACAGAGCCTACGAGCAGTACTTC. Its protein product is CASSLNRAYEQYF.

The rearrangement uses TRBV5-1 and TRBJ2-7, with 7 bases matching TRBD2. Germline CDR1 and CDR2: SGHRS and YFSETQ. The CDR3 has 13 residues. J lost 2 bases, V lost 6 bases, and 5 bases had no gene match. The DNA of the CDR3 is TGCGCCAGCATCGGGGAGGGAGCCTACGAGCAGTACTTC. Its protein product is CASIGEGAYEQYF.

This rearrangement joins TRBV11-3 to TRBJ1-1; D ambiguous. CDR3 length: 13 amino acids. Germline CDR1 is SGHNT and CDR2 is YENEEA. The V end was cut by 0 bases, the J end by 3 bases, with 5 bases between. The CDR3 DNA reads as TGTGCCAGCAGCTTAGAGCGGTACACTGAAGCTTTCTTT. Residues: CASSLERYTEAFF. The full variable domain, completed using reference TRBV11-3 and TRBJ1-1, is EAGVVQSPRYKIIEKKQPVAFWCNPISGHNTLYWYLQNLGQGPELLIRYENEEAVDDSQLPKDRFSAERLKGVDSTLKIQPAELGDSAVYLCASSLERYTEAFFGQGTRLTVV.